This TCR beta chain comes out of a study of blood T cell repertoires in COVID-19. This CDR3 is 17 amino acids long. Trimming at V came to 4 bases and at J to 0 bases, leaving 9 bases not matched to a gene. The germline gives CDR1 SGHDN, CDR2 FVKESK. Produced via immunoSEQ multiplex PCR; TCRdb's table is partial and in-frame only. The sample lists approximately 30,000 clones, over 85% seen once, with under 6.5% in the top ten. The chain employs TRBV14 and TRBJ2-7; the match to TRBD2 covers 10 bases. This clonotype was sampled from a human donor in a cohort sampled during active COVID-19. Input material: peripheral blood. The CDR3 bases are TGTGCCAGCAGCCCTCTGACTAGCGGGTACCTCTCCTACGAGCAGTACTTC. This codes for CASSPLTSGYLSYEQYF.